This TCR beta chain comes out of a study of cytomegalovirus exposure and HLA in healthy donors. Study as a whole: Caucasian-associated ancestry cluster membership applied to just over 80% of several hundred genotyped donors.

Study conclusions and caveats: There were reportedly fewer N-insertions in an Asian-associated ancestry cluster than the approximately 670-donor mean, in a later analysis.

Use of 60 Vbeta and 13 Jbeta primers characterized the PCR. Repertoires were generated with immunoSEQ multiplex PCR, while TCRdb's copy carries only in-frame clones and drops some. The sample holds over 150,000 clones, around 85% seen once. There are 15 residues in the CDR3. V dropped 7 bases and J dropped 4 bases, with 18 bases sitting between them. CDR1 MNHNY and CDR2 SVGAGI come from the germline V gene (reference sequence). Regarding this clone: Its target is unknown.

V usage is TRBV6-6 and J usage is TRBJ2-3; possibly TRBD2 for D (5 bases). The sample was PBMCs. The TCR originated in a boy younger than 10 in good health and CMV-seronegative. The CDR3 sequence: CASTNAQRRSDTQYF. CDR3 DNA sequence: TGTGCCAGCACCAACGCCCAGCGGAGATCAGATACGCAGTATTTT.